Shown below are 30 T cell receptor beta chains from a single sample sequenced in a study of blood T cell repertoires in COVID-19. The assay was immunoSEQ multiplex PCR, and TCRdb's table has in-frame clones only and misses some. There are about 210,000 clones in the sample; around 88% occur only once, and more than 1.4% lies in the top ten. Sequenced input: peripheral blood. These TCRs come from a man aged 18 to 35 with active or convalescent COVID-19.

The V gene is TRBV11-1, the J gene TRBJ2-7; 10 bases are shared with TRBD1. The ends lost 7 bases at V and 7 bases at J; junction bases unmatched: 13. Germline V gives CDR1 SGHAT, CDR2 FQDESV (reference sequence). The CDR3 has 15 residues. CDR3 DNA: TGTGCCAGCACCAATTATGGGACAGGGGTGGATGAGCAGTACTTC. Protein sequence: CASTNYGTGVDEQYF.

This clone came up a few times. This rearrangement joins TRBV3-1 (or the pseudogene TRBV3-2) to TRBJ1-1; D gene uncertain. Germline CDR1 LGHDT, CDR2 YNNKEL (reference sequence). The CDR3 is 14 residues long. The V end was cut by 3 bases, the J end by 7 bases, with 15 bases between. The CDR3 loop reads CASSQAQTRSEAFF. The CDR3 nucleotides read TGTGCCAGCAGCCAGGCGCAGACACGTAGTGAAGCTTTCTTT.

The rearrangement joins TRBV28 to TRBJ2-7; 7 positions match TRBD2. CDR1 and CDR2 from the germline V gene are MDHEN and SYDVKM. The trim removed 10 bases at V and 4 bases at J, leaving 13 bases unmatched. CDR3 length equals 14 residues. The DNA of the CDR3 is TGTGCCACCCTATCAGGCGGGGGAGTATACGAGCAGTACTTC. Amino acids: CATLSGGGVYEQYF.

The J gene is TRBJ2-7, the V gene TRBV30, with 8 bases fitting TRBD2. The length of the CDR3 is 14 residues. Germline V gene lookup returns CDR1 GTSNPN and CDR2 SVGIG (reference sequence). V lost 3 bases to trimming and J lost 2 bases; unmatched junction nucleotides: 6. CDR3 in amino acids: CAWSRGREAYEQYF. CDR3 coding DNA: TGTGCCTGGAGCCGAGGGCGGGAGGCCTACGAGCAGTACTTC.

This chain links TRBV19 with TRBJ1-4; TRBD1 aligns across 9 bases. V was pared by 10 bases and J by 5 bases, with 11 bases of the junction left unmatched. In germline, CDR1 is LNHDA, CDR2 SQIVND (reference sequence). The CDR3 loop spans 15 amino acids. The CDR3, as DNA: TGTGCCACGAGGAGGGGACAGGGCCTGAATGAAAAACTGTTTTTT. It specifies CATRRGQGLNEKLFF.

The V call is TRBV19, the J call TRBJ2-7; D remains unclear. Trimming took 3 bases from V and 1 from J, leaving 7 bases between them. This CDR3 spans 13 amino acids. Germline CDR1 and CDR2: LNHDA and SQIVND (reference sequence). The chain's CDR3 is CASSIRRSYEQYF. The CDR3, as DNA: TGTGCCAGTAGTATCCGCAGATCCTACGAGCAGTACTTC.

The chain employs TRBV6-4 and TRBJ2-1; TRBD2 agrees at 9 bases. The V segment lost 4 bases and the J segment 8 bases; nucleotides outside the gene matches: 9. The CDR3 is made up of 15 amino acids. CDR1 is MRHNA, CDR2 SNTAGT, per germline. CDR3 DNA sequence: TGTGCCAGCAGTGTGAAAGCGGGAGGTAGGGATGAGCAGTTCTTC. It codes for CASSVKAGGRDEQFF.

The chain links TRBV20-1 to TRBJ2-7; 7 nucleotides line up with TRBD1. Germline values: CDR1 DFQATT, CDR2 SNEGSKA (reference sequence). The junction had 5 bases not matched to a gene; V was cut back by 3 bases and J by 0 bases. The CDR3 is made up of 14 amino acids. The CDR3: CSASPRTGSYEQYF. The CDR3 nucleotides are TGCAGTGCTAGTCCCCGGACAGGCTCCTACGAGCAGTACTTC.

V gene TRBV6-6 combines with J gene TRBJ2-7; 8 nucleotides agree with TRBD2. The V gene end was trimmed by 5 bases and the J gene end by 6 bases; junction bases not matched to a gene: 9. From germline, CDR1 is MNHNY and CDR2 SVGAGI (reference sequence). The CDR3 is made up of 14 amino acids. The chain's CDR3 is CASSTSGLVIEQYF. The CDR3 DNA reads TGTGCCAGCAGTACCTCGGGACTAGTAATCGAGCAGTACTTC.

This chain joins TRBV15 and TRBJ2-1, with D tentatively TRBD2 (5 bases). CDR3 length: 15 amino acids. Trimming took off 5 bases at V and 8 bases at J, with 19 bases between the two ends. CDR1 and CDR2 from the germline V gene are LNHNV and YYDKDF (reference sequence). The CDR3 bases are TGTGCCACCAGCCCCCGATATCCGAGCGGCGATGAGCAGTTCTTC. This translates into CATSPRYPSGDEQFF.

The V call is TRBV28, the J call TRBJ2-1; 8 bases line up with TRBD2. V lost 8 bases to trimming and J lost 5 bases; unmatched junction nucleotides: 11. This CDR3 comprises 15 residues. Germline values: CDR1 MDHEN, CDR2 SYDVKM. This chain's CDR3 is CASWGSGNSNNEQFF. DNA of the CDR3: TGTGCCAGCTGGGGTAGCGGGAATAGTAACAATGAGCAGTTCTTC.

The rearrangement links TRBV7-3 to TRBJ2-7; D is possibly TRBD1 (6 bases). Germline V gene lookup returns CDR1 SGHTA and CDR2 FQGTGA. V was shortened by 5 bases and J by 5 bases, with 13 bases between the two germline ends. This CDR3 has 13 residues. For the CDR3, the DNA is TGTGCCAGCAGCCTACCGGGACACGACGAGCAGTACTTC. This codes for CASSLPGHDEQYF.

Here the CDR3 reads CASSLGRGAYNEQFF. CDR3 in DNA: TGTGCCAGCAGCTTGGGGCGGGGGGCCTACAATGAGCAGTTCTTC. The V and J genes are TRBV5-4 and TRBJ2-1; 8 nucleotides line up with TRBD2. V lost 0 bases to trimming and J lost 2 bases; unmatched junction nucleotides: 1. CDR1 is SGHNT and CDR2 is YYREEE in the germline V gene (reference sequence). There are 15 residues in the CDR3.

The J gene is TRBJ1-5, the V gene TRBV19; no definite D call. The germline V and J ends were trimmed by 0 bases and 7 bases, with 13 bases remaining between them. The CDR3 runs 15 residues. CDR1 LNHDA and CDR2 SQIVND come from the germline V gene (reference sequence). The CDR3 region has the DNA TGTGCCAGTAGTATAGATCCCCGTGGTCGGCAGCCCCAGCATTTT. This translates into CASSIDPRGRQPQHF.

This chain connects TRBV6-5 to TRBJ1-2, with D unresolved. Germline V lookup: CDR1 MNHEY, CDR2 SVGAGI. The CDR3 contains 14 residues. With 6 bases removed from V and 4 bases from J, the gap between germline ends came to 15 bases. The DNA for the CDR3 is TGTGCCAGCAGGAGTCGACTCCCACCCTATGGCTACACCTTC. Amino acid sequence: CASRSRLPPYGYTF.

The V and J genes are TRBV6-2 or TRBV6-3 and TRBJ1-2, with a weak D call TRBD1 (5 bases). Trimming pared 5 bases from V and 8 bases from J, leaving 12 bases between. The germline CDR1 and CDR2 sequences are MNHEY and SVGEGT. The CDR3 totals 12 residues. The CDR3 DNA sequence: TGTGCCAGCAGTCACGGACACGGAGGCTACACCTTC. It yields the protein CASSHGHGGYTF.

The genes are TRBV28 and TRBJ2-7; TRBD1 matches at 8 bases. Looked up from germline, CDR1 is MDHEN and CDR2 is SYDVKM. Trimming at V came to 6 bases and at J to 2 bases, leaving 15 bases not matched to a gene. The CDR3 covers 17 residues. The CDR3 region has the DNA TGTGCCAGCAGCCCTGACAGGGGTCGCGGGAACGCCTACGAGCAGTACTTC. The encoded protein is CASSPDRGRGNAYEQYF. The full variable domain, rest sourced from reference TRBV28 and TRBJ2-7, is DVKVTQSSRYLVKRTGEKVFLECVQDMDHENMFWYRQDPGLGLRLIYFSYDVKMKEKGDIPEGYSVSREKKERFSLILESASTNQTSMYLCASSPDRGRGNAYEQYFGPGTRLTVT.

This chain joins TRBV20-1 and TRBJ2-7; TRBD2 matches at 8 bases. The CDR3 runs to 15 residues. Germline-derived CDR1 and CDR2 are DFQATT and SNEGSKA (reference sequence). The trim removed 6 bases at V and 3 bases at J, leaving 13 bases unmatched. CDR3 nucleotide sequence: TGCAGTGCCAGTGGCGTACTAGCGGCCCTCTACGAGCAGTACTTC. Translated, it gives CSASGVLAALYEQYF.

The genes are TRBV7-9 and TRBJ2-1; 10 nucleotides line up with TRBD2. The length of the CDR3 is 18 residues. With 5 bases clipped from V and 6 bases from J, the junction kept 16 bases outside the gene matches. Germline lookup yields CDR1 SEHNR and CDR2 FQNEAQ (reference sequence). CDR3 sequence: CASSLTGTSVASRNEQFF. The CDR3 bases are TGTGCCAGCAGCCTAACCGGGACTAGCGTTGCCTCACGCAATGAGCAGTTCTTC.

The rearrangement joins TRBV18 to TRBJ2-1; a weak D match, TRBD1 (6 bases). The CDR3 runs 17 residues. The V end was cut by 1 base, the J end by 9 bases, with 22 bases between. Germline CDR1 is KGHSH and CDR2 is LQKENI. The CDR3 sequence: CASSPLILDVRGGEQFF. CDR3 nucleotide sequence: TGTGCCAGCTCACCACTCATTCTAGACGTAAGAGGGGGTGAGCAGTTCTTC.

The chain links TRBV19 to TRBJ1-1; D is undetermined. The CDR3 has 14 amino acids. Looked up from germline, CDR1 is LNHDA and CDR2 is SQIVND (reference sequence). V was shortened by 2 bases and J by 0 bases, with 7 bases between the two germline ends. The CDR3 coding sequence is TGTGCCAGTAGTATAAACAGCTTGAACACTGAAGCTTTCTTT. Amino acid sequence: CASSINSLNTEAFF.

The chain combines TRBV6-6 with TRBJ2-5; 7 nucleotides match TRBD1. The CDR3 is made up of 15 amino acids. V lost 4 bases and J lost 4; bases outside the gene matches: 9. Germline assignment: CDR1 MNHNY and CDR2 SVGAGI (reference sequence). The CDR3 bases are TGTGCCAGCAGTTTAACCAGAGCAGGGGGAGAGACCCAGTACTTC. This codes for CASSLTRAGGETQYF.

The rearrangement links TRBV6-5 to TRBJ1-1; the D is unclear. V was cut by 2 bases and J by 1 base, with 8 bases left in between. This CDR3 is 14 amino acids long. Per the germline V gene, CDR1 is MNHEY and CDR2 is SVGAGI. The CDR3, as DNA: TGTGCCAGCAGTTACGAGTCAGGGAACACTGAAGCTTTCTTT. Translated: CASSYESGNTEAFF.

The chain has TRBV19 and TRBJ2-1, with D possibly matching TRBD1 (6 bases). Trimming took off 4 bases at V and 7 bases at J, with 17 bases between the two ends. From germline, CDR1 is LNHDA and CDR2 SQIVND (reference sequence). There are 15 residues in the CDR3. For the CDR3, the DNA is TGTGCCAGTAGTAGGACAGCCTTAACCTCGAATGAGCAGTTCTTC. Its protein is CASSRTALTSNEQFF. Filled out from reference TRBV19 and TRBJ2-1, the complete variable domain reads DGGITQSPKYLFRKEGQNVTLSCEQNLNHDAMYWYRQDPGQGLRLIYYSQIVNDFQKGDIAEGYSVSREKKESFPLTVTSAQKNPTAFYLCASSRTALTSNEQFFGPGTRLTVL.

The chain has TRBV6-5 and TRBJ2-5; a possible D gene is TRBD2 (6 bases). Germline lookup yields CDR1 MNHEY and CDR2 SVGAGI. Between the trimmed V and J ends, which lost 10 bases and 7 bases, there was a span of 22 bases. The CDR3 spans 14 residues. The chain's CDR3 is CATLPPSPEGTQYF. The CDR3 region has the DNA TGTGCCACCCTACCCCCCTCACCGGAGGGGACCCAGTACTTC.

V usage is TRBV10-1 and J usage is TRBJ2-5, with D possibly being TRBD1 (6 bases). V lost 5 bases and J 5 bases, leaving 24 bases between the germline ends. CDR3 length: 17 residues. CDR1 and CDR2 (germline): WNHNN, SYGVQD (reference sequence). CDR3 sequence reads: CASSYWSVEGVKETQYF. The CDR3 DNA follows: TGCGCCAGCAGTTATTGGTCGGTTGAGGGGGTGAAGGAGACCCAGTACTTC.

The table lists this clone with a few counts. The chain employs TRBV19 and TRBJ2-1; tentative D call: TRBD2 (5 bases). Trimming shortened V by 3 bases and J by 7 bases, and 10 bases separated the two germline ends. CDR1 and CDR2 from the germline V gene are LNHDA and SQIVND (reference sequence). The CDR3 extends over 13 amino acids. CDR3 protein: CASSIEGGNEQFF. The CDR3 nucleotides are TGTGCCAGTAGTATCGAGGGCGGGAATGAGCAGTTCTTC.

The chain uses TRBV5-1 and TRBJ1-4, with a weak D call TRBD1 (6 bases). Per the germline V gene, CDR1 is SGHRS and CDR2 is YFSETQ. Trimming stripped 4 bases from V and 8 bases from J, with 21 bases between. This CDR3 is 16 amino acids long. The CDR3 region has the DNA TGCGCCAGCAGCCTCACCCCACAGGGAATCAACGAAAAACTGTTTTTT. This gives the protein CASSLTPQGINEKLFF.

The chain carries TRBV9 and TRBJ2-2; 10 nucleotides align to TRBD2. The CDR3 has 18 amino acids. The V and J ends lost 0 bases and 6 bases, in that order; junction bases with no gene match: 11. Germline assignment: CDR1 SGDLS and CDR2 YYNGEE. CDR3 DNA sequence: TGTGCCAGCAGCGTAGCAGAGTCGGGACTAGCGTCGGCCGGGGAGCTGTTTTTT. The encoded protein is CASSVAESGLASAGELFF.

The V gene is TRBV30, the J gene TRBJ1-4; 7 nucleotides line up with TRBD1. With 3 bases clipped from V and 8 bases from J, the junction kept 6 bases outside the gene matches. The CDR3 extends over 13 amino acids. Germline V gene data show CDR1 as GTSNPN and CDR2 as SVGIG (reference sequence). The CDR3 DNA reads TGTGCCTGGAGCTGGGACAGAGGCGAAAAACTGTTTTTT. Its protein product is CAWSWDRGEKLFF.